The entry below describes one TCR beta chain. One end of the junction does not line up with germline, which may come from a read error. RNA was extracted with the RNeasy kit, and a quantity of about 0.5 to 1 ug was reverse transcribed using random hexamers. It was immunoSEQ multiplex PCR that amplified TCR beta CDR3 across 54 Vbeta and 13 Jbeta. Each CDR3 protein gets one entry after TCRdb re-called the immunoSEQ multiplex PCR reads with MiXCR. The sample lists around 230,000 distinct CDR3 sequences; roughly 96% were seen once. This sample is drawn from a study of CD8 T cells in Susac syndrome. The length of the CDR3 is 15 residues. Germline V gene data show CDR1 as SGHRS and CDR2 as YFSETQ.

V and J are TRBV5-1 and TRBJ2-5; weak D call: TRBD1 (6 bases). Input material: CD4+ T cells from PBMCs. The sequence came from a human donor with multiple sclerosis. CDR3 sequence: CASSTKGHGTETRYF. CDR3 nucleotide sequence: TGCGCCAGCAGCACCAAGGGACACGGGACCGAGACCCGGTACTTC.